This paragraph covers one TCR beta chain sequence. The data stem from a study of blood T cell repertoires in COVID-19. At the level of the study: Sites across the United States, Italy and Spain contributed samples from acute and convalescent COVID-19. T cells, B-cell-depleted T cells, or PBMCs provided the cDNA or gDNA that served as material.

Germline CDR1 SQVTM, CDR2 ANQGSEA. The CDR3 length is 14 residues. With V trimmed by 4 bases and J by 3 bases, 3 bases remained unmatched. Authors' analysis steps: Amplification from reference gene primers served as the basis for estimated nucleated cell counts. Sequencing was performed with immunoSEQ multiplex PCR; in TCRdb, only in-frame clones are kept and a portion is missing. V and J calls plus clone size are reproduced from that table; the DNA served to infer D and trimming. Here the sample spans 90,000 to 120,000 clones, roughly 85% being singletons. The V gene is TRBV29-1, the J gene TRBJ1-4, with TRBD1 identical over 9 bases. The sequenced sample consisted of peripheral blood. The source is a human donor in a cohort sampled during active COVID-19. CDR3 region: CSVGGTGPNEKLFF. CDR3 DNA: TGCAGCGTTGGGGGGACAGGGCCTAATGAAAAACTGTTTTTT.